This entry lists 28 T cell receptor beta chains sequenced from one sample in a study of response to subunit inactivated influenza vaccine. One entry per CDR3 protein results from TCRdb running MiXCR on the RT-PCR reads. The data show about 800,000 distinct CDR3 sequences, around 20% seen once. Source: PBMCs from blood, taken more than 4 days after vaccination. All receptors derive from a man aged 50 to 59 who received an inactivated influenza vaccine.

The chain carries TRBV28 and TRBJ2-3, with 15 bases aligning to TRBD2. CDR1 is MDHEN, CDR2 SYDVKM, per germline. The V and J ends lost 4 bases and 4 bases, in that order; junction bases with no gene match: 15. The CDR3 sequence is 20 residues long. CDR3 sequence reads: CASSWTSGGDNGLSPDTQYF. The CDR3 DNA reads as TGTGCCAGCAGTTGGACTAGCGGGGGGGATAATGGTCTTTCCCCAGATACGCAGTATTTT. Full variable domain (rest looked up from reference TRBV28 and TRBJ2-3): DVKVTQSSRYLVKRTGEKVFLECVQDMDHENMFWYRQDPGLGLRLIYFSYDVKMKEKGDIPEGYSVSREKKERFSLILESASTNQTSMYLCASSWTSGGDNGLSPDTQYFGPGTRLTVL.

This clonotype has a handful of counts. The chain couples TRBV4-3 to TRBJ1-4; possibly TRBD1 for D (5 bases). The V end was cut by 0 bases, the J end by 5 bases, with 10 bases between. The CDR3 has 15 residues. Germline values: CDR1 LGHNA, CDR2 YSLEER. The chain's CDR3 is CASSQEVRENEKLFF. The CDR3 DNA follows: TGCGCCAGCAGCCAAGAGGTCAGGGAGAATGAAAAACTGTTTTTT.

This clonotype was recorded only once. This sequence joins TRBV6-1 and TRBJ2-7, with D perhaps TRBD2 (5 bases). The V end was cut by 8 bases, the J end by 4 bases, with 15 bases between. CDR3 length: 13 amino acids. Germline lookup yields CDR1 MNHNS and CDR2 SASEGT. The CDR3 nucleotides read TGTGCCAGCGCGTTGGAGGAGTTTTACGAGCAGTACTTC. The encoded protein is CASALEEFYEQYF.

This clonotype was observed a few times. The gene calls are TRBV5-1 and TRBJ2-1; maybe TRBD2 (5 bases). This CDR3 spans 14 amino acids. Trimming removed 0 bases from V and 7 bases from J, with 11 bases in between. Germline V lookup: CDR1 SGHRS, CDR2 YFSETQ. The CDR3 region is CASSLAATTNEQFF. CDR3 DNA sequence: TGCGCCAGCAGCTTGGCGGCGACTACGAATGAGCAGTTCTTC.

The chain couples TRBV7-8 to TRBJ2-7; D call uncertain. V lost 1 base and J 9 bases, leaving 10 bases between the germline ends. This CDR3 contains 12 residues. Germline lookup yields CDR1 SGHVS and CDR2 FQNEAQ. The CDR3 region is CASSLETVRQYF. For the CDR3, the DNA is TGTGCCAGCAGCTTAGAGACCGTGCGGCAGTACTTC.

In this sample, this clonotype turned up a few times. V usage is TRBV5-1 and J usage is TRBJ2-7; D unresolved. The germline V and J ends were trimmed by 0 bases and 2 bases, with 12 bases remaining between them. The V gene's germline CDR1 is SGHRS and CDR2 YFSETQ. This CDR3 has 15 amino acids. The CDR3 region has the DNA TGCGCCAGCAGCTTGGGAGTCCCGGGCCCCTACGAGCAGTACTTC. This sequence encodes CASSLGVPGPYEQYF.

The chain joins TRBV4-2 to TRBJ2-3; 9 bases match TRBD2. V gave up 0 bases and J gave up 4 bases; unmatched junction bases: 5. CDR1 and CDR2 (germline): LGHNA, YNFKEQ. The CDR3 loop spans 16 amino acids. This CDR3 reads CASSQEGGRAADTQYF. The CDR3 DNA reads TGTGCCAGCAGCCAAGAAGGCGGGAGGGCCGCAGATACGCAGTATTTT.

The table lists this clonotype with many counts. V is TRBV29-1 and J is TRBJ2-5; D could derive from TRBD1 or TRBD2 (5 bases each). There are 11 residues in the CDR3. Trimming took 7 bases from V and 5 from J, leaving 11 bases between them. The germline gives CDR1 SQVTM, CDR2 ANQGSEA. CDR3 bases: TGCAGCGCCGTATGGGGGGAGACCCAGTACTTC. It codes for CSAVWGETQYF.

The genes are TRBV4-1 and TRBJ1-2; D is perhaps TRBD1 (6 bases). The CDR3 consists of 14 residues. The germline V gene encodes CDR1 MGHRA and CDR2 YSYEKL. With 4 bases removed from V and 2 bases from J, the gap between germline ends came to 11 bases. The CDR3 coding sequence is TGCGCCAGCAGCCGACAGGCAACCAACTATGGCTACACCTTC. Protein sequence: CASSRQATNYGYTF.

This clonotype has a handful of counts. The chain combines TRBV11-2 with TRBJ2-1, with D perhaps TRBD1 or TRBD2 (5 bases each). Germline V lookup: CDR1 SGHAT, CDR2 FQNNGV. V lost 0 bases and J lost 2, with 11 bases in between. The CDR3 runs 16 residues. CDR3 in DNA: TGTGCCAGCAGCTTAGATCGGCCGGGACCCTACAATGAGCAGTTCTTC. Translating gives CASSLDRPGPYNEQFF.

This chain uses TRBV7-2 with TRBJ1-3; D call uncertain. Trimming took 2 bases from V and 5 from J, leaving 7 bases between them. The CDR3 is 13 amino acids. Germline CDR1 reads SGHTA; CDR2 reads FQGNSA. CDR3 sequence: CASSLNPRNTIYF. In DNA form, the CDR3 reads TGTGCCAGCAGCTTAAACCCTCGAAACACCATATATTTT.

The gene calls are TRBV9 and TRBJ2-7; D possibly uses TRBD1 or TRBD2 (5 bases each). V dropped 0 bases and J dropped 5 bases, with 30 bases sitting between them. Germline CDR1 is SGDLS and CDR2 is YYNGEE. The CDR3 is made up of 20 amino acids. The CDR3 loop is CASSVGNPTVRGRWRDEQYF. The CDR3, as DNA: TGTGCCAGCAGCGTAGGGAACCCGACCGTACGGGGCCGGTGGAGAGACGAGCAGTACTTC.

This clonotype was counted a single time. This chain uses TRBV20-1 with TRBJ1-2; weak D call: TRBD1 (6 bases). CDR1 is DFQATT and CDR2 is SNEGSKA in the germline V gene (reference sequence). The CDR3 is 13 amino acids. V lost 5 bases, J lost 0 bases, and 10 bases lay in between. The DNA of the CDR3 is TGCAGTGCTTCGGGACACTCTAACTATGGCTACACCTTC. The encoded protein is CSASGHSNYGYTF.

The rearrangement links TRBV5-1 to TRBJ2-3; a possible D gene is TRBD2 (6 bases). The V gene lost 5 bases and the J gene lost 1 base, with 17 bases spanning the gap. CDR1 is SGHRS, CDR2 YFSETQ, per germline. This CDR3 spans 16 amino acids. CDR3 sequence reads: CASRSGRRGRTDTQYF. The CDR3 DNA is TGCGCCAGCAGGTCAGGTAGGCGGGGCCGCACAGATACGCAGTATTTT.

The J gene is TRBJ2-1, the V gene TRBV27, with 10 positions matching TRBD2. The germline CDR1 and CDR2 sequences are MNHEY and SMNVEV (reference sequence). This CDR3 is 16 amino acids long. The V gene end was trimmed by 4 bases and the J gene end by 5 bases; junction bases not matched to a gene: 8. CDR3 protein: CASSSLAGVDHNEQFF. Written as DNA, the CDR3 is TGTGCCAGCAGTTCCCTAGCGGGAGTTGACCACAATGAGCAGTTCTTC.

The rearrangement links TRBV6-1 to TRBJ2-5; D not resolved. Germline-derived CDR1 and CDR2 are MNHNS and SASEGT. Deletions cut 5 bases from V and 4 bases from J, with 11 bases between. The CDR3 is 13 amino acids. The CDR3 DNA follows: TGTGCCAGCAGTCCCGCCTGGGGAGAGACCCAGTACTTC. Its protein product is CASSPAWGETQYF.

The sample holds a few counts of this clonotype. This chain links TRBV20-1 with TRBJ1-2, with D tentatively TRBD1 (6 bases). Looked up from germline, CDR1 is DFQATT and CDR2 is SNEGSKA (reference sequence). V dropped 2 bases and J dropped 4 bases, with 17 bases sitting between them. The length of the CDR3 is 15 residues. In DNA, the CDR3 is TGCAGTGCTAGACCCAGGGGCGCCGCCTCCTATGGCTACACCTTC. Translation: CSARPRGAASYGYTF.

V is TRBV20-1 and J is TRBJ2-5, with D perhaps matching TRBD1 (6 bases). This CDR3 has 14 residues. V lost 3 bases, J lost 4 bases, and 15 bases lay in between. CDR1 and CDR2 from the germline V gene are DFQATT and SNEGSKA (reference sequence). The CDR3 spells CSASLQGLRETQYF. The DNA of the CDR3 is TGCAGTGCTAGCTTACAGGGTTTACGAGAGACCCAGTACTTC.

This clonotype has only a few counts. V gene TRBV7-9 combines with J gene TRBJ2-3; 7 positions match TRBD1. V lost 4 bases and J lost 4; bases outside the gene matches: 14. The CDR3 is 17 amino acids. CDR1 and CDR2 (germline): SEHNR, FQNEAQ (reference sequence). Here the CDR3 DNA reads TGTGCCAGCAGCTGGCCGGGACAGAGGGTCTGGTCAGATACGCAGTATTTT. Amino acid sequence: CASSWPGQRVWSDTQYF.

V gene TRBV20-1 combines with J gene TRBJ2-1, with a tentative D call TRBD2 (7 bases). The CDR3 loop spans 17 amino acids. V dropped 3 bases and J dropped 3 bases, with 21 bases sitting between them. The germline V gene has CDR1 DFQATT and CDR2 SNEGSKA (reference sequence). Here the CDR3 DNA reads TGCAGTGCTAGCCCCAATCGAGGGGGGGGAAACTACAATGAGCAGTTCTTC. Protein: CSASPNRGGGNYNEQFF.

The rearrangement uses TRBV20-1 and TRBJ2-1; 7 nucleotides align to TRBD2. The germline CDR1 and CDR2 sequences are DFQATT and SNEGSKA (reference sequence). There are 16 residues in the CDR3. The J segment lost 5 bases and the V segment lost 1 base, leaving 11 bases of the junction unmatched. CDR3 nucleotides: TGCAGTGCTAGAGGAACATTGGGCCTAGCGGACAATGAGCAGTTCTTC. Protein sequence: CSARGTLGLADNEQFF.

This clonotype was detected a few times. The chain recombines TRBV28 with TRBJ2-3; 7 bases line up with TRBD2. CDR3 length: 16 amino acids. Germline V lookup: CDR1 MDHEN, CDR2 SYDVKM. The V gene end was trimmed by 5 bases and the J gene end by 2 bases; junction bases not matched to a gene: 10. CDR3 residues: CASSRLFGTNTDTQYF. CDR3 in DNA: TGTGCCAGCAGTCGGCTCTTCGGGACTAACACAGATACGCAGTATTTT. Supplemented by reference TRBV28 and TRBJ2-3, the full variable domain reads DVKVTQSSRYLVKRTGEKVFLECVQDMDHENMFWYRQDPGLGLRLIYFSYDVKMKEKGDIPEGYSVSREKKERFSLILESASTNQTSMYLCASSRLFGTNTDTQYFGPGTRLTVL.

This clonotype was seen more than once but under ten times. The rearrangement uses TRBV20-1 and TRBJ2-7; tentatively, D is TRBD1 (5 bases). Germline V gene data show CDR1 as DFQATT and CDR2 as SNEGSKA (reference sequence). The CDR3 sequence is 13 residues long. The V end was cut by 5 bases, the J end by 3 bases, with 14 bases between. The CDR3 loop reads CSARGDSFYEQYF. In DNA form, the CDR3 reads TGCAGTGCTCGCGGCGACAGCTTCTACGAGCAGTACTTC.

This rearrangement joins TRBV20-1 to TRBJ2-1; no definite D call. The length of the CDR3 is 14 residues. V was shortened by 3 bases and J by 3 bases, with 12 bases between the two germline ends. CDR1 DFQATT and CDR2 SNEGSKA come from the germline V gene (reference sequence). The CDR3 DNA reads as TGCAGTGCTAGTTCTCCGGCTAGCTACAATGAGCAGTTCTTC. Translation: CSASSPASYNEQFF.

This clonotype was recorded a few times. The chain's CDR3 is CASSGIYEQYF. The CDR3 region has the DNA TGTGCCAGCAGTGGTATCTACGAGCAGTACTTC. This chain joins TRBV2 and TRBJ2-7; D gene unclear. The CDR3 runs to 11 residues. Germline V CDR1 and CDR2: SNHLY, FYNNEI. The germline V and J ends were trimmed by 4 bases and 3 bases, with 4 bases remaining between them.

J is TRBJ2-3 and V is TRBV5-1, with 9 positions matching TRBD2. Germline V gives CDR1 SGHRS, CDR2 YFSETQ. There are 18 residues in the CDR3. J lost 4 bases, V lost 4 bases, and 16 bases had no gene match. The CDR3, as DNA: TGCGCCAGCAGCCCTGGACTTGCGGGGGGGCGGGACGCAGATACGCAGTATTTT. This codes for CASSPGLAGGRDADTQYF. Filled out from reference TRBV5-1 and TRBJ2-3, the complete variable domain reads KAGVTQTPRYLIKTRGQQVTLSCSPISGHRSVSWYQQTPGQGLQFLFEYFSETQRNKGNFPGRFSGRQFSNSRSEMNVSTLELGDSALYLCASSPGLAGGRDADTQYFGPGTRLTVL.

The rearrangement links TRBV7-8 to TRBJ2-1, with TRBD1 as a possible D gene (5 bases). The CDR3 runs to 14 residues. Per the germline V gene, CDR1 is SGHVS and CDR2 is FQNEAQ. Trimming removed 4 bases from V and 7 bases from J, with 14 bases in between. The CDR3 DNA follows: TGTGCCAGCAGCTCCACTGGGGCTAGTAATGAGCAGTTCTTC. Residues: CASSSTGASNEQFF.

This clonotype appeared once. V is TRBV10-3 and J is TRBJ2-2; unclear D gene. The ends were cut back, 5 bases at V and 6 bases at J, with 13 bases in the middle. Germline V gene sequence: CDR1 ENHRY, CDR2 SYGVKD. The CDR3 covers 14 residues. CDR3 loop: CAISKPKGSGELFF. CDR3 coding DNA: TGTGCCATCAGTAAACCAAAGGGTTCCGGGGAGCTGTTTTTT.